This T cell receptor (beta chain) was sequenced for a study of T cell responses to AZD1222 COVID-19 vaccine. Broader study findings: The number of AZD1222 recipients seropositive at baseline was only 6 or 7. The study found vaccine-associated CD4 TCRs spanning spike, dominant at 160-218 and 743-854.

The assay was immunoSEQ multiplex PCR, and TCRdb's table has in-frame clones only and misses some. The data hold about 150,000 clones, with 87% observed a single time. V lost 4 bases, J lost 7 bases, and 7 bases lay in between. Germline-derived CDR1 and CDR2 are SGHRS and YFSETQ. The CDR3 is 11 residues long. In the case of this clone: The antigen is unknown.

Material: peripheral blood, obtained 28 days after the second AZD1222 dose. The source is an adult who received the AZD1222 COVID-19 vaccine. The V and J genes are TRBV5-1 and TRBJ2-3; D is unclear. The CDR3 bases are TGCGCCAGCAGCCGTGAGAATACGCAGTATTTT. Amino acids: CASSRENTQYF.